Listed here are 2 T cell receptor beta chains from one sample, sequenced in a study of monozygotic twins with inflammatory bowel disease. Reprocessing the 5' RACE reads, TCRdb reports a single entry for every CDR3 protein and omits DNA. This table holds approximately 400,000 distinct CDR3 sequences. Sequencing input: blood. The receptors were gathered from a human donor with ulcerative colitis or Crohn's disease, or a healthy co-twin of an affected twin (not recorded which).

The chain couples TRBV18 to TRBJ2-5; TCRdb indicates TRBD2, and absent DNA this call remains unverified. CDR3 length: 16 residues. Germline CDR1 KGHSH, CDR2 LQKENI. The CDR3 sequence is CASSTSGGPYQETQYF.

The chain couples TRBV7-2 to TRBJ2-3; TCRdb's D call of TRBD1 is untestable without DNA. The CDR3 sequence is 15 residues long. Germline CDR1 and CDR2: SGHTA and FQGNSA. CDR3 loop: CASSLRQPGTDTQYF. Complete variable domain (other parts from reference TRBV7-2 and TRBJ2-3): GAGVSQSPSNKVTEKGKDVELRCDPISGHTALYWYRQSLGQGLEFLIYFQGNSAPDKSGLPSDRFSAERTGGSVSTLTIQRTQQEDSAVYLCASSLRQPGTDTQYFGPGTRLTVL.